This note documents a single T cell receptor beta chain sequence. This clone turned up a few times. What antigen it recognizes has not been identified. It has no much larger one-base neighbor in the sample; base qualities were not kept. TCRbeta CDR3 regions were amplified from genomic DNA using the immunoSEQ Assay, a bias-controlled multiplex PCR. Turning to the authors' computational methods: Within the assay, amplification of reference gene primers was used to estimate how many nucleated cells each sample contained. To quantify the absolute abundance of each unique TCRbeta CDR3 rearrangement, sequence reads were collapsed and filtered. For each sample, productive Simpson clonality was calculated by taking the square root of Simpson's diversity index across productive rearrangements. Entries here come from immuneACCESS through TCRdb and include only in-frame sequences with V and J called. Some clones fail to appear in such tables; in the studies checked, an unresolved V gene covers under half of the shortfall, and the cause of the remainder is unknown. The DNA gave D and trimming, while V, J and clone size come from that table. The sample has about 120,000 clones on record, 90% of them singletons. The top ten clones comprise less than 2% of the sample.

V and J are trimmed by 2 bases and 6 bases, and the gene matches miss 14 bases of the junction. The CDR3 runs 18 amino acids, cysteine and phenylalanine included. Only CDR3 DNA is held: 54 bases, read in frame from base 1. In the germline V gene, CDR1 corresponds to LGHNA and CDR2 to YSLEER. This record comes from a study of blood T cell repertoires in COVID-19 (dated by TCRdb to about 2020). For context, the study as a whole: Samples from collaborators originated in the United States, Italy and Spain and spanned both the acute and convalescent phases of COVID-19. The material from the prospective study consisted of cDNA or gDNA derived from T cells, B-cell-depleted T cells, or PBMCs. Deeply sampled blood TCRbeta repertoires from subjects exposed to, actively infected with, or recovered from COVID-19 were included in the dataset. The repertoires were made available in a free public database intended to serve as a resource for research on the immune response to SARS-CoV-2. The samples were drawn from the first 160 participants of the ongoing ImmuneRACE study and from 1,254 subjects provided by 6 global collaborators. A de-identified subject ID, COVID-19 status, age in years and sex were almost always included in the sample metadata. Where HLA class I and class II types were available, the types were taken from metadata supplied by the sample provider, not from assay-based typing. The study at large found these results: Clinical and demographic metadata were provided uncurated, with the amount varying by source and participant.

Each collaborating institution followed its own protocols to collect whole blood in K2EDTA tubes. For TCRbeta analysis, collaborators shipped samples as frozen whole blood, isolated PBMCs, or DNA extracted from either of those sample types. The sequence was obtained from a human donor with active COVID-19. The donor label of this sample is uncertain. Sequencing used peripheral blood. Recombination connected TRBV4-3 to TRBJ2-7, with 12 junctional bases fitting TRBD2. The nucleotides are TGCGCCAGCAGCCAATCTTGGTCCTCGGCTAGCGGGGGGGCCGAGCAGTACTTC. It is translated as CASSQSWSSASGGAEQYF.